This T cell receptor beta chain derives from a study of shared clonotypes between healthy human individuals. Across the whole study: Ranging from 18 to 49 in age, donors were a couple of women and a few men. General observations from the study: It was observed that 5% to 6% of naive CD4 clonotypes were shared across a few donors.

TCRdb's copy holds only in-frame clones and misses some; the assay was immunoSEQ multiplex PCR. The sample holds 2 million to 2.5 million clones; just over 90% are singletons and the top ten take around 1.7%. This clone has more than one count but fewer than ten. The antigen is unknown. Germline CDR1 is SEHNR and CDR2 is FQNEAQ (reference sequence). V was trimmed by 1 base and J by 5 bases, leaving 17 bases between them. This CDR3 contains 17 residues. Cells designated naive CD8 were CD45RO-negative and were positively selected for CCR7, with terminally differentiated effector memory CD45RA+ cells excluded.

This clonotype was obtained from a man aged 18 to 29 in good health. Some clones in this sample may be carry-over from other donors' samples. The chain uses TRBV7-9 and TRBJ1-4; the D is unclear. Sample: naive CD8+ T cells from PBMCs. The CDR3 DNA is TGTGCCAGCAGCTTAGTCCGTCGGCAGGCGCAGAATGAAAAACTGTTTTTT. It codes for CASSLVRRQAQNEKLFF.